A selection of T cell receptor beta chains follows, all from one sample in a study of T cell repertoires in cytomegalovirus infection. TCRdb redid the calling of the reads with MiXCR, one entry per CDR3 protein. The table has around 450,000 distinct CDR3 sequences, approximately 31% seen once; the top ten hold 12% to 15%. The sample was PBMCs. The receptors come from a human donor in good health (CMV status not recorded). Some clones in this sample may be carry-over from other donors' samples. Each CDR3 is given with its conserved first and last residue. A D gene is named only where the DNA matches it firmly. Clone size is not always given. Where it is, it says once, few, many or a class for expanded clones.

cdr3_aa	cdr3_nt	clone_size	j_call	v_call	cdr3_length	d_call
CASSPLEPPPTGNTIYF	TGTGCCAGCAGCCCATTAGAGCCCCCCCCGACTGGAAACACCATATATTTT	many	TRBJ1-3	TRBV7-9	17	NA
CASSLIQGLSYDQYF	TGTGCCAGCAGCTTAATACAGGGCCTCTCCTACGATCAGTACTTC	NA	TRBJ2-7	TRBV7-2	15	NA
CASSLGNGDEAFF	TGTGCCAGCAGCCTCGGGAATGGCGATGAAGCTTTCTTT	NA	TRBJ1-1	TRBV7-9	13	NA
CASSHHTRTSGSYEQYF	TGTGCCAGCAGCCATCACACCCGGACTAGCGGCTCCTACGAGCAGTACTTC	few	TRBJ2-7	TRBV4-2	17	TRBD2
CASSLDGGAETQYF	TGTGCCAGCAGCTTAGACGGGGGGGCGGAGACCCAGTACTTC	many	TRBJ2-5	TRBV7-8	14	TRBD2
CASSLAGDRRSTYEQYF	TGTGCTAGCAGCTTAGCTGGGGACAGGCGATCGACCTACGAGCAGTACTTC	few	TRBJ2-7	TRBV7-6	17	TRBD1
CASSWTHQELSEQFF	TGTGCCAGCAGTTGGACCCACCAGGAGCTCAGTGAGCAGTTCTTC	NA	TRBJ2-1	TRBV28	15	NA
CASSPVGRRTGELLF	TGTGCCAGCAGCCCCGTGGGGAGGCGCACCGGGGAGCTGCTTTTT	NA	TRBJ2-2	TRBV7-9	15	NA
CSAREGSGAFYGYTF	TGCAGTGCTAGGGAAGGGTCAGGGGCTTTCTATGGCTACACCTTC	few	TRBJ1-2	TRBV20-1	15	NA
CASSLPRVGSNRGYTF	TGTGCCAGCAGTTTACCTCGAGTGGGGTCTAACCGGGGCTACACCTTC	few	TRBJ1-2	TRBV28	16	NA
CASSTTSGANGELFF	TGCGCCAGCAGCACGACTAGCGGGGCGAACGGGGAGCTGTTTTTT	NA	TRBJ2-2	TRBV5-1	15	TRBD2
CASSLSSGNGYTF	TGTGCCAGCAGCTTATCATCAGGGAATGGCTACACCTTC	many	TRBJ1-2	TRBV7-2	13	NA
CASSLPWGLAIHNEQFF	TGTGCCAGCAGCCTACCATGGGGACTAGCAATCCACAATGAGCAGTTCTTC	many	TRBJ2-1	TRBV7-9	17	TRBD2
CASSFPGTGTPFTEAFF	TGTGCCAGCAGCTTCCCCGGGACAGGGACACCCTTTACTGAAGCTTTCTTT	NA	TRBJ1-1	TRBV7-6	17	TRBD1
CAIRGNTEAFF	TGTGCCATCCGAGGGAACACTGAAGCTTTCTTT	few	TRBJ1-1	TRBV10-3	11	NA
CASSPQAARVSYEQYF	TGTGCCAGCAGCCCGCAGGCGGCTCGGGTCTCCTACGAGCAGTACTTC	NA	TRBJ2-7	TRBV4-2	16	NA
CASSTRRDSNQPQHF	TGTGCCAGTAGTACCCGCCGGGACAGCAATCAGCCCCAGCATTTT	NA	TRBJ1-5	TRBV19	15	NA
CASSSPPVHNTEAFF	TGTGCCAGCAGTTCCCCCCCCGTCCACAACACTGAAGCTTTCTTT	NA	TRBJ1-1	TRBV28	15	NA
CASSQDMLSGAGGETQYF	TGCGCCAGCAGCCAAGATATGCTCAGCGGTGCGGGGGGAGAGACCCAGTACTTC	NA	TRBJ2-5	TRBV4-1	18	TRBD2
CASSTTPQGTCEKLFF	TGCGCCAGCAGCACAACACCACAGGGGACGTGTGAAAAACTGTTTTTT	NA	TRBJ1-4	TRBV5-1	16	TRBD1
CASKGLAVSTDTQYF	TGTGCCAGCAAAGGGCTAGCGGTTAGCACAGATACGCAGTATTTT	NA	TRBJ2-3	TRBV2	15	TRBD2
CASSFMVSGPSEQYF	TGTGCCAGCAGCTTTATGGTTTCAGGGCCTTCCGAGCAGTACTTC	few	TRBJ2-7	TRBV7-8	15	NA
CASRTGSTDTQYF	TGTGCCAGTAGAACAGGAAGCACAGATACGCAGTATTTT	many	TRBJ2-3	TRBV19	13	NA
CASSFGHPNTEAFF	TGTGCCAGCAGCTTCGGACACCCGAACACTGAAGCTTTCTTT	once	TRBJ1-1	TRBV5-6	14	NA
CASSLVPSGSYEQYF	TGTGCCAGCAGCTTAGTCCCCTCAGGGAGCTACGAGCAGTACTTC	few	TRBJ2-7	TRBV11-2	15	NA
CASKPGITNSPLHF	TGTGCTTCTAAGCCCGGGATAACAAATTCACCCCTCCACTTT	NA	TRBJ1-6	TRBV6-2/TRBV6-3	14	NA
CARSEIGLAGSTDTTYF	TGTGCCCGAAGTGAGATAGGACTAGCGGGAAGCACAGATACGACGTATTTT	NA	TRBJ2-3	TRBV6-1	17	TRBD2
CSAPGLAGGYNEQFF	TGCAGTGCCCCGGGGCTAGCGGGGGGGTACAATGAGCAGTTCTTC	few	TRBJ2-1	TRBV20-1	15	TRBD2
CASRPVLAGGWYNEQFF	TGTGCCAGCAGACCCGTACTAGCGGGGGGGTGGTACAATGAGCAGTTCTTC	NA	TRBJ2-1	TRBV7-6	17	TRBD2
CASRADGRGKSSYEQYF	TGTGCCAGCAGAGCAGATGGTAGGGGAAAAAGCTCCTACGAGCAGTACTTC	many	TRBJ2-7	TRBV7-2	17	NA
CASTGGKDTQYF	TGTGCCAGCACGGGGGGGAAGGATACGCAGTATTTT	NA	TRBJ2-3	TRBV7-6	12	TRBD2
CASSFPDNEQFF	TGTGCCAGCAGTTTCCCCGACAATGAGCAGTTCTTC	many	TRBJ2-1	TRBV6-5	12	NA
CASSASGRGDFTDTQYF	TGTGCCAGCAGCGCCTCGGGGCGGGGGGATTTCACAGATACGCAGTATTTT	NA	TRBJ2-3	TRBV13	17	TRBD2
CASLRTATGELFF	TGTGCCAGTTTGAGGACAGCCACCGGGGAGCTGTTTTTT	NA	TRBJ2-2	TRBV6-5	13	NA
CATSDSRDWSNEQFF	TGTGCCACCAGTGATTCCCGGGACTGGTCAAATGAGCAGTTCTTC	NA	TRBJ2-1	TRBV24-1	15	NA
CASSPRETGSSTDTQYF	TGCGCCAGCAGCCCCCGCGAGACGGGATCTAGCACAGATACGCAGTATTTT	NA	TRBJ2-3	TRBV4-1	17	NA
CASSYSDSSETQYF	TGTGCCAGCAGTTACTCCGACTCGTCGGAGACCCAGTACTTC	few	TRBJ2-5	TRBV6-6	14	NA
CASSPGAFDGYTF	TGTGCCAGCAGCCCCGGAGCGTTTGATGGCTACACCTTC	NA	TRBJ1-2	TRBV7-9	13	NA
CASSEQVTQETQYF	TGTGCCAGCAGCGAACAGGTGACCCAAGAGACCCAGTACTTC	NA	TRBJ2-5	TRBV7-9	14	NA